The 5 T cell receptor beta chains listed next were all sequenced from one sample in a study of identical twins. TCRdb analysed the 5' RACE reads with MiXCR anew, one entry per CDR3 protein. Here the sample spans more than 1.5 million distinct CDR3 sequences, about 32% being singletons. The sequenced sample was cord blood. The receptor set was obtained from a newborn girl in good health.

This clonotype showed up many times. This chain joins TRBV4-1 and TRBJ2-3; 10 nucleotides agree with TRBD1. This CDR3 has 17 amino acids. V was pared by 0 bases and J by 5 bases, with 8 bases of the junction left unmatched. Germline V gene lookup returns CDR1 MGHRA and CDR2 YSYEKL. The CDR3 nucleotides are TGCGCCAGCAGCCAAGAACGACAGGGGGCGCGGGGAGATACGCAGTATTTT. As protein: CASSQERQGARGDTQYF.

This clonotype was counted between two and nine times. This chain links TRBV5-1 with TRBJ2-2, with D unclear. There are 15 residues in the CDR3. Germline V gene data show CDR1 as SGHRS and CDR2 as YFSETQ. V shed 0 bases and J shed 7 bases, with 13 bases lying between them. The CDR3 nucleotides are TGCGCCAGCAGCTTGGCGTGGCTTTTTGGCGGGGAGCTGTTTTTT. It yields the protein CASSLAWLFGGELFF.

The V gene is TRBV6-5, the J gene TRBJ1-6; D ambiguous. The ends were cut back, 2 bases at V and 10 bases at J, with 12 bases in the middle. Germline-derived CDR1 and CDR2 are MNHEY and SVGAGI. The CDR3 is 14 amino acids. The CDR3 DNA reads TGTGCCAGCAGTTACGAGGGTTGGCGGTCACCCCTCCACTTT. Protein sequence: CASSYEGWRSPLHF.

In its sample, this clonotype was seen a few times. This chain joins TRBV4-2 and TRBJ1-4, with TRBD1 as a possible D gene (5 bases). The CDR3 runs 17 residues. V was trimmed by 0 bases and J by 0 bases, leaving 11 bases between them. CDR1 is LGHNA, CDR2 YNFKEQ, per germline. The CDR3 DNA reads TGTGCCAGCAGCCAAGATGTCCGCAGGGCAACTAATGAAAAACTGTTTTTT. As protein: CASSQDVRRATNEKLFF.

V usage is TRBV4-2 and J usage is TRBJ2-5; TRBD2 aligns across 14 bases. Losses at the gene ends were 0 bases for V and 1 base for J; bases not matched to a gene: 4. Germline V gives CDR1 LGHNA, CDR2 YNFKEQ. This CDR3 has 18 residues. This chain's CDR3 is CASSQEGLAGVTQETQYF. In nucleotides, the CDR3 is TGTGCCAGCAGCCAAGAGGGACTAGCGGGGGTAACCCAAGAGACCCAGTACTTC.